The 20 T cell receptor beta chains in this list originate from one sample, sequenced in a study of human T cells and chemical hapten exposure. Time point: healthy volunteer bleed at 2 weeks. The starting material, unfractionated whole blood, was used for total RNA extraction. TCRdb analysed the RACE reads with MiXCR anew, one entry per CDR3 protein. The table shows just over 90,000 distinct CDR3 sequences, with roughly 8% occurring only once. The sample comprised whole blood. The receptors originated from a female donor in good health. Some clones in this sample may be carry-over from other donors' samples.

The table lists this clonotype with a few counts. The chain employs TRBV4-3 and TRBJ2-3, with 11 bases fitting TRBD2. The germline V gene encodes CDR1 LGHNA and CDR2 YSLEER. Germline trimming cut 6 bases from V and 6 bases from J; bases unmatched to any gene: 8. The CDR3 consists of 15 residues. The CDR3 coding sequence is TGCGCCAGCAGTCTACTAGCGGGAGTGGCGGATACGCAGTATTTT. Amino acids: CASSLLAGVADTQYF.

This clonotype was counted only a few times. This chain links TRBV7-2 with TRBJ1-2; D call uncertain. V lost 1 base and J lost 2, with 8 bases in between. The CDR3 runs 14 residues. Germline V lookup: CDR1 SGHTA, CDR2 FQGNSA. CDR3 DNA sequence: TGTGCCAGCAGCTTAGACACGGGGAACTATGGCTACACCTTC. Protein: CASSLDTGNYGYTF.

In this sample, this clonotype turned up many times. The rearrangement uses TRBV6-2 or TRBV6-3 and TRBJ2-1; TRBD1 matches 7 bases. The CDR3 is 13 amino acids. Trimming at V came to 5 bases and at J to 3 bases, leaving 1 base not matched to a gene. CDR1 is MNHEY, CDR2 SVGEGT, per germline. The CDR3 reads CASSRDSYNEQFF. The DNA for the CDR3 is TGTGCCAGCAGTCGGGACAGCTACAATGAGCAGTTCTTC.

This clonotype was counted at least ten times. V usage is TRBV12-3 or TRBV12-4 and J usage is TRBJ1-1, with 7 bases matching TRBD1. CDR3 length equals 14 residues. Unmatched junction bases numbered 6, after V lost 0 bases and J lost 8 bases. The CDR3, as DNA: TGTGCCAGCAGTTTAGCGGAGACAGGGACCGAAGCTTTCTTT. This codes for CASSLAETGTEAFF.

The J gene is TRBJ2-7, the V gene TRBV7-2; D ambiguous. The V and J ends lost 2 bases and 3 bases respectively, with 8 bases between them. Looked up from germline, CDR1 is SGHTA and CDR2 is FQGNSA. The CDR3 is 13 residues long. For the CDR3, the DNA is TGTGCCAGCAGCTTACAGACTGACTACGAGCAGTACTTC. As protein: CASSLQTDYEQYF. Full variable domain (rest looked up from reference TRBV7-2 and TRBJ2-7): GAGVSQSPSNKVTEKGKDVELRCDPISGHTALYWYRQSLGQGLEFLIYFQGNSAPDKSGLPSDRFSAERTGGSVSTLTIQRTQQEDSAVYLCASSLQTDYEQYFGPGTRLTVT.

This clonotype has only a few counts. The chain's CDR3 is CASSLTPGIPNYGYTF. The CDR3 DNA is TGTGCCAGCAGTTTAACCCCAGGGATTCCTAACTATGGCTACACCTTC. The chain uses TRBV28 and TRBJ1-2; weak D call: TRBD1 (5 bases). The CDR3 consists of 16 residues. Trimming pared 2 bases from V and 0 bases from J, leaving 13 bases between. The germline V gene has CDR1 MDHEN and CDR2 SYDVKM.

The sample holds a few counts of this clonotype. The CDR3 DNA reads TGTGCCAGCAGCCAGGGACGGGACAAAAACATTCAGTACTTC. Translated, it gives CASSQGRDKNIQYF. V and J are TRBV4-2 and TRBJ2-4, with D perhaps assigned TRBD1 or TRBD2 (5 bases each). The V and J ends lost 3 bases and 3 bases respectively, with 9 bases between them. The CDR3 consists of 14 residues. CDR1 is LGHNA, CDR2 YNFKEQ, per germline.

There are a few counts of this clonotype. This rearrangement joins TRBV5-1 to TRBJ2-7; 12 nucleotides match TRBD1. The junction had 3 bases not matched to a gene; V was cut back by 0 bases and J by 2 bases. The CDR3 is made up of 16 amino acids. Germline loops: CDR1 SGHRS, CDR2 YFSETQ. The CDR3 coding sequence is TGCGCCAGCAGCTTGGGGGACAGGGGGCCTACCTACGAGCAGTACTTC. This codes for CASSLGDRGPTYEQYF.

This clonotype has a handful of counts. This chain uses TRBV7-2 with TRBJ2-4; weak D call: TRBD1 (6 bases). There are 16 residues in the CDR3. The V gene lost 5 bases and the J gene lost 0 bases, with 14 bases spanning the gap. CDR1 is SGHTA, CDR2 FQGNSA, per germline. The CDR3 DNA is TGTGCCAGCAGCGCTCAGGGGAATGAAGCCAAAAACATTCAGTACTTC. The encoded protein is CASSAQGNEAKNIQYF.

Many counts were recorded for this clonotype. The genes are TRBV29-1 and TRBJ1-1; 7 bases agree with TRBD1. Per the germline V gene, CDR1 is SQVTM and CDR2 is ANQGSEA. The CDR3 extends over 12 amino acids. The ends lost 4 bases at V and 4 bases at J; junction bases unmatched: 3. The CDR3 DNA reads TGCAGCGTTGGACAGGGAGTCACTGAAGCTTTCTTT. Amino acid sequence: CSVGQGVTEAFF.

This sequence joins TRBV28 and TRBJ2-3; 12 positions agree with TRBD2. The germline V gene has CDR1 MDHEN and CDR2 SYDVKM. The CDR3 runs 17 residues. V lost 1 base, J lost 0 bases, and 2 bases stayed unmatched. In DNA, the CDR3 is TGTGCCAGCAGTTTATTCCTAGCGGGAGGGAGCACAGATACGCAGTATTTT. This encodes CASSLFLAGGSTDTQYF.

This clonotype occurred many times. The chain joins TRBV4-3 to TRBJ1-6; D not resolved. V was shortened by 0 bases and J by 6 bases, with 9 bases between the two germline ends. Germline assignment: CDR1 LGHNA and CDR2 YSLEER. This CDR3 spans 15 amino acids. The CDR3 sequence: CASSQDFKGNSPLHF. Written as DNA, the CDR3 is TGCGCCAGCAGCCAAGATTTTAAGGGTAATTCACCCCTCCACTTT.

This clonotype occurred a few times. This rearrangement joins TRBV9 to TRBJ2-7, with TRBD2 identical over 9 bases. The V gene's germline CDR1 is SGDLS and CDR2 YYNGEE. The CDR3 has 16 amino acids. J gave up 1 base and V 0 bases, and 5 bases lay outside the gene matches. As DNA, the CDR3 is TGTGCCAGCAGCGTAGGGGGAGCGGGAGGTTCCTACGAGCAGTACTTC. This codes for CASSVGGAGGSYEQYF. The full variable domain, its missing parts supplied by reference TRBV9 and TRBJ2-7, is DSGVTQTPKHLITATGQRVTLRCSPRSGDLSVYWYQQSLDQGLQFLIQYYNGEERAKGNILERFSAQQFPDLHSELNLSSLELGDSALYFCASSVGGAGGSYEQYFGPGTRLTVT.

V usage is TRBV7-2 and J usage is TRBJ2-1; 9 nucleotides match TRBD2. Trimming took 8 bases from V and 10 from J; bases not matched to a gene: 15. Germline CDR1 SGHTA, CDR2 FQGNSA. The CDR3 contains 15 residues. In DNA form, the CDR3 reads TGTGCCAGCGACCGAAAGGGGCGGGAGGGCCGAGAGCAGTTCTTC. Protein: CASDRKGREGREQFF. Looking up the rest from reference TRBV7-2 and TRBJ2-1 gives the full variable domain: GAGVSQSPSNKVTEKGKDVELRCDPISGHTALYWYRQSLGQGLEFLIYFQGNSAPDKSGLPSDRFSAERTGGSVSTLTIQRTQQEDSAVYLCASDRKGREGREQFFGPGTRLTVL.

In its sample, this clonotype was seen a few times. The chain has TRBV20-1 and TRBJ2-3; 12 bases line up with TRBD1. The CDR3 has 15 residues. The junction had 5 bases not matched to a gene; V was cut back by 4 bases and J by 3 bases. In germline, CDR1 is DFQATT, CDR2 SNEGSKA (reference sequence). The CDR3: CSAKGQGASTDTQYF. CDR3 DNA: TGCAGTGCTAAGGGACAGGGGGCGTCGACAGATACGCAGTATTTT.

The rearrangement uses TRBV6-1 and TRBJ2-1; 8 bases fit TRBD2. The CDR3 length is 16 residues. The junction had 5 bases not matched to a gene; V was cut back by 4 bases and J by 0 bases. In germline, CDR1 is MNHNS, CDR2 SASEGT. CDR3 bases: TGTGCCAGCAGTGTCTCTAGCGGGCTCTCCTACAATGAGCAGTTCTTC. Its protein is CASSVSSGLSYNEQFF.

This clonotype occurred a few times. The CDR3 region is CAWRMDRGSYEQYF. The CDR3 coding sequence is TGTGCCTGGAGGATGGACAGGGGATCCTACGAGCAGTACTTC. The rearrangement joins TRBV30 to TRBJ2-7; TRBD1 aligns across 9 bases. Per the germline V gene, CDR1 is GTSNPN and CDR2 is SVGIG (reference sequence). J lost 1 base, V lost 3 bases, and 4 bases had no gene match. CDR3 size: 14 residues.

This clonotype has just a few counts. The chain recombines TRBV7-2 with TRBJ2-7, with TRBD2 as a possible D gene (6 bases). This CDR3 spans 16 amino acids. The V end lost 0 bases, the J end lost 0 bases, and 12 bases lay between the germline ends. Germline lookup yields CDR1 SGHTA and CDR2 FQGNSA. The CDR3 reads CASSLAGSGFSYEQYF. CDR3 in DNA: TGTGCCAGCAGCTTAGCCGGTAGCGGATTCTCCTACGAGCAGTACTTC.

V is TRBV6-1 and J is TRBJ2-3; possible D gene TRBD2, 6 bases. The germline V gene has CDR1 MNHNS and CDR2 SASEGT. Between the trimmed V and J ends, which lost 3 bases and 2 bases, there was a span of 9 bases. The CDR3 runs 14 residues. In nucleotides, the CDR3 is TGTGCCAGCAGTGACGCGGGGCTCACAGATACGCAGTATTTT. It codes for CASSDAGLTDTQYF.

The rearrangement links TRBV2 to TRBJ1-1; D might be TRBD1 (5 bases). Trimming took 1 base from V and 3 from J, leaving 12 bases between them. CDR3 length: 15 amino acids. From germline, CDR1 is SNHLY and CDR2 FYNNEI. The CDR3 region is CASSEEGPGDTEAFF. CDR3 sequence (DNA): TGTGCCAGCAGTGAAGAGGGGCCGGGGGACACTGAAGCTTTCTTT.